The 29 T cell receptor beta chains listed next were all sequenced from one sample in a study of blood T cell repertoires in COVID-19. Generated by immunoSEQ multiplex PCR, the TCRdb table keeps only in-frame clones and is missing some. The profile shows some 220,000 clones, approximately 80% of them singletons. The sequencing sample was made of peripheral blood. The receptors derive from a man aged 50-60 years with active or convalescent COVID-19.

This clone was counted once. The gene calls are TRBV21-1 and TRBJ2-7; TRBD2 is taken as the D call from the table, unchecked against the DNA. TRBV21-1 is listed as a pseudogene. The CDR3 has 15 amino acids. The CDR3 region is CASSKAGAAGGEQYV. As DNA, the CDR3 is TGTGCCAGCAGCAAAGCGGGGGCCGCCGGGGGGGAGCAGTACGTC.

To note about this clone: Other DNA sequences from this sample encode an identical CDR3 as well. The chain has TRBV12-5 and TRBJ1-1, with TRBD1 matching over 10 bases. Germline V gene lookup returns CDR1 LGHNT and CDR2 FRNRAP. Losses at the gene ends were 5 bases for V and 9 bases for J; bases not matched to a gene: 3. The CDR3 has 12 residues. CDR3 DNA: TGTGCTAGTGGTCCAGACAGGGGGCAAGCTTTCTTT. It encodes CASGPDRGQAFF.

Comments on this clone: Within the sample, other DNA sequences also encode this same CDR3. The J gene is TRBJ2-5, the V gene TRBV3-1 (or the pseudogene TRBV3-2); D remains ambiguous. There are 12 residues in the CDR3. Germline-derived CDR1 and CDR2 are LGHDT and YNNKEL (reference sequence). V gave up 4 bases and J gave up 5 bases, with 8 bases separating them. CDR3 DNA sequence: TGTGCCAGCAGCCCCTCGAGGGAGACCCAGTACTTC. As protein: CASSPSRETQYF.

The chain links TRBV4-3 to TRBJ2-1; 8 nucleotides match TRBD2. The junction had 12 bases not matched to a gene; V was cut back by 4 bases and J by 7 bases. Germline V gene data show CDR1 as LGHNA and CDR2 as YSLEER. The CDR3 spans 16 residues. The CDR3 sequence: CASSPPPGRANNEQFF. CDR3 bases: TGCGCCAGCAGCCCTCCGCCCGGGAGGGCCAATAATGAGCAGTTCTTC.

V is TRBV29-1 and J is TRBJ2-2, with D tentatively TRBD1 (6 bases). Germline lookup yields CDR1 SQVTM and CDR2 ANQGSEA. The V end was cut by 3 bases, the J end by 4 bases, with 12 bases between. The length of the CDR3 is 14 residues. The CDR3 DNA reads as TGCAGCGTTGAGCACAGGGAAGGCACCGGGGAGCTGTTTTTT. Translation: CSVEHREGTGELFF.

The V and J genes are TRBV6-2 or TRBV6-3 and TRBJ1-5; D possibly corresponds to TRBD1 (5 bases). The V and J ends lost 4 bases and 7 bases respectively, with 23 bases between them. The CDR3 spans 17 residues. The V gene's germline CDR1 is MNHEY and CDR2 SVGEGT. This chain's CDR3 is CASSFTGAPVLRQPQHF. Here the CDR3 DNA reads TGTGCCAGCAGTTTTACAGGAGCCCCTGTCCTCAGGCAGCCCCAGCATTTT.

This chain links TRBV9 with TRBJ2-3; 10 bases match TRBD2. V dropped 0 bases and J dropped 2; count of bases not matched to a gene: 6. This CDR3 region has 17 residues. Germline values: CDR1 SGDLS, CDR2 YYNGEE. CDR3 protein: CASSVAGLAQLTDTQYF. The DNA of the CDR3 is TGTGCCAGCAGCGTAGCGGGACTAGCGCAACTCACAGATACGCAGTATTTT.

The V and J genes are TRBV7-2 and TRBJ2-5, with 7 bases aligning to TRBD1. The CDR3 runs to 14 residues. Germline V gives CDR1 SGHTA, CDR2 FQGNSA. Trimming took 5 bases from V and 5 from J; bases not matched to a gene: 8. CDR3: CASSQTGSLETQYF. The CDR3 nucleotides are TGTGCCAGCAGCCAGACAGGGAGTTTGGAGACCCAGTACTTC.

The rearrangement joins TRBV2 to TRBJ2-1; D is perhaps TRBD2 (5 bases). V lost 6 bases and J lost 9, with 21 bases in between. Germline V CDR1 and CDR2: SNHLY, FYNNEI. The CDR3 is 15 residues long. The CDR3 protein is CASRALGLAPSEQFF. The CDR3 DNA reads as TGTGCCAGCAGAGCCCTAGGGCTAGCCCCTTCTGAGCAGTTCTTC. The full variable domain, its missing parts supplied by reference TRBV2 and TRBJ2-1, is EPEVTQTPSHQVTQMGQEVILRCVPISNHLYFYWYRQILGQKVEFLVSFYNNEISEKSEIFDDQFSVERPDGSNFTLKIRSTKLEDSAMYFCASRALGLAPSEQFFGPGTRLTVL.

The V call is TRBV7-9, the J call TRBJ2-7; the match to TRBD1 covers 9 bases. CDR1 is SEHNR and CDR2 is FQNEAQ in the germline V gene (reference sequence). J was trimmed by 4 bases and V by 5 bases; bases with no gene match: 9. The CDR3 has 15 residues. CDR3 sequence: CASSTQGAHGYEQYF. In DNA form, the CDR3 reads TGTGCCAGCAGCACACAGGGGGCCCACGGGTACGAGCAGTACTTC.

CDR3 sequence reads: CASSEYSRRGLNTEAFF. DNA of the CDR3: TGTGCCAGCAGTGAATATAGTAGGAGGGGCCTCAACACTGAAGCTTTCTTT. V is TRBV2 and J is TRBJ1-1; weak D call: TRBD1 (5 bases). V lost 2 bases, J lost 2 bases, and 18 bases lay in between. Germline assignment: CDR1 SNHLY and CDR2 FYNNEI. This CDR3 comprises 17 residues.

This sequence joins TRBV5-1 and TRBJ1-2; 9 nucleotides line up with TRBD1. The trim removed 0 bases at V and 8 bases at J, leaving 11 bases unmatched. Germline V gene sequence: CDR1 SGHRS, CDR2 YFSETQ. The CDR3 runs 16 residues. CDR3 protein: CASSLALGTGMGGYTF. CDR3 coding DNA: TGCGCCAGCAGCTTGGCCCTCGGGACAGGGATGGGGGGCTACACCTTC.

The V call is TRBV28, the J call TRBJ1-6, with 9 bases that match TRBD1. V shed 6 bases and J 10 bases; nucleotides not matched to a gene: 10. CDR3 length equals 15 residues. Germline CDR1 and CDR2: MDHEN and SYDVKM. The CDR3 DNA sequence: TGTGCCAGCAGCCCCGCGGGACAGGGAGGGTCACCCCTCCACTTT. This codes for CASSPAGQGGSPLHF. Full variable domain (outside the CDR3, taken from reference TRBV28 and TRBJ1-6): DVKVTQSSRYLVKRTGEKVFLECVQDMDHENMFWYRQDPGLGLRLIYFSYDVKMKEKGDIPEGYSVSREKKERFSLILESASTNQTSMYLCASSPAGQGGSPLHFGNGTRLTVT.

A word on this clone: Other DNA sequences within the sample encode an identical CDR3. The V and J genes are TRBV5-6 and TRBJ1-5; tentative D call: TRBD1 (6 bases). V lost 0 bases and J 5 bases, leaving 9 bases between the germline ends. This CDR3 has 14 residues. CDR1 SGHDT and CDR2 YYEEEE come from the germline V gene. Here the CDR3 reads CASSLAGGDQPQHF. CDR3 DNA: TGTGCCAGCAGCTTGGCGGGGGGCGATCAGCCCCAGCATTTT. The variable domain in full, completed from reference TRBV5-6 and TRBJ1-5, reads DAGVTQSPTHLIKTRGQQVTLRCSPKSGHDTVSWYQQALGQGPQFIFQYYEEEERQRGNFPDRFSGHQFPNYSSELNVNALLLGDSALYLCASSLAGGDQPQHFGDGTRLSIL.

CDR3 amino acids: CASSLAGQINPNTGELFF. The CDR3 DNA reads TGTGCCAGCAGCTTGGCGGGACAGATCAATCCGAACACCGGGGAGCTGTTTTTT. J is TRBJ2-2 and V is TRBV5-8; 7 bases agree with TRBD1. Germline values: CDR1 SGHTS, CDR2 YDEGEE. With V trimmed by 0 bases and J by 0 bases, 8 bases remained unmatched. The CDR3 is 18 residues long.

This chain links TRBV12-5 with TRBJ1-5, with TRBD1 as a possible D gene (6 bases). Germline CDR1 LGHNT, CDR2 FRNRAP. The ends were cut back, 5 bases at V and 5 bases at J, with 16 bases in the middle. This CDR3 spans 15 amino acids. The CDR3 region has the DNA TGTGCTAGTGGTCCGGTAGGGGGGGCGTATCAGCCCCAGCATTTT. Protein sequence: CASGPVGGAYQPQHF. Filled out from reference TRBV12-5 and TRBJ1-5, the complete variable domain reads DARVTQTPRHKVTEMGQEVTMRCQPILGHNTVFWYRQTMMQGLELLAYFRNRAPLDDSGMPKDRFSAEMPDATLATLKIQPSEPRDSAVYFCASGPVGGAYQPQHFGDGTRLSIL.

The table lists this clone with a count of one. The chain couples TRBV2 to TRBJ1-6; TRBD1 matches at 9 bases. The length of the CDR3 is 15 residues. Germline V gene lookup returns CDR1 SNHLY and CDR2 FYNNEI. V was pared by 6 bases and J by 8 bases, with 8 bases of the junction left unmatched. Written as DNA, the CDR3 is TGTGCCAGCAGCGACGGGACAGGGAGTGATTCACCCCTCCACTTT. This gives the protein CASSDGTGSDSPLHF.

The chain joins TRBV3-1 (or the pseudogene TRBV3-2) to TRBJ1-2; 8 positions agree with TRBD1. There are 15 residues in the CDR3. The trim removed 0 bases at V and 8 bases at J, leaving 8 bases unmatched. The germline V gene has CDR1 LGHDT and CDR2 YNNKEL (reference sequence). This chain's CDR3 is CASSQDLRGHWGYTF. The CDR3 nucleotides read TGTGCCAGCAGCCAAGATCTCAGGGGGCACTGGGGCTACACCTTC.

This sequence joins TRBV29-1 and TRBJ2-7; D is ambiguous. V dropped 4 bases and J dropped 1 base, with 8 bases sitting between them. CDR3 length equals 12 residues. CDR1 and CDR2 (germline): SQVTM, ANQGSEA. CDR3: CSVGHFSYEQYF. For the CDR3, the DNA is TGCAGCGTTGGACACTTTTCCTACGAGCAGTACTTC.

The CDR3: CASSKGQMNTEAFF. The CDR3 DNA reads TGTGCCAGCAGTAAGGGACAAATGAACACTGAAGCTTTCTTT. V gene TRBV6-5 combines with J gene TRBJ1-1; the D gene is possibly TRBD1 (6 bases). The CDR3 is made up of 14 amino acids. Germline V gene data show CDR1 as MNHEY and CDR2 as SVGAGI. V was shortened by 5 bases and J by 0 bases, with 10 bases between the two germline ends.

The count of this clone is one. The chain joins TRBV7-5 to TRBJ2-7; TRBD1 is the table's D call and was not checked against the DNA. TRBV7-5 represents a pseudogene. The CDR3 totals 14 residues. DNA of the CDR3: TGTGTCAGAAGCTCAAGGACAGGGAGTTACGAGCAGTACTTC. Protein sequence: CVRSSRTGSYEQYF.

The rearrangement uses TRBV18 and TRBJ1-4; D is unclear. The CDR3 length is 15 residues. CDR1 and CDR2 from the germline V gene are KGHSH and LQKENI. Trimming took off 3 bases at V and 5 bases at J, with 13 bases between the two ends. DNA of the CDR3: TGTGCCAGCTCACCCGCGGCCAGCGGGAATGAAAAACTGTTTTTT. Translating it yields CASSPAASGNEKLFF.

The chain uses TRBV28 and TRBJ2-5; 7 positions agree with TRBD1. The V gene's germline CDR1 is MDHEN and CDR2 SYDVKM. With 5 bases clipped from V and 1 base from J, the junction kept 7 bases outside the gene matches. This CDR3 region has 15 residues. The CDR3 coding sequence is TGTGCCAGCAGTATCCCCGGGACAGCCCAAGAGACCCAGTACTTC. Residues: CASSIPGTAQETQYF.

The chain couples TRBV19 to TRBJ2-3, with D possibly matching TRBD1 (6 bases). The V and J ends lost 10 bases and 2 bases respectively, with 10 bases between them. Germline lookup yields CDR1 LNHDA and CDR2 SQIVND (reference sequence). This CDR3 comprises 12 residues. CDR3 DNA: TGTGCCACCGGACAGACCACAGATACGCAGTATTTT. Translating it yields CATGQTTDTQYF.

J is TRBJ2-7 and V is TRBV28; D might be TRBD1 (5 bases). Germline loops: CDR1 MDHEN, CDR2 SYDVKM. V lost 7 bases and J 2 bases, leaving 9 bases between the germline ends. The CDR3 loop spans 12 amino acids. The CDR3 reads CASNDRPYEQYF. The CDR3 bases are TGTGCCAGCAATGACAGACCCTACGAGCAGTACTTC.

This chain connects TRBV5-6 to TRBJ2-3; D is undetermined. The CDR3 is 13 residues long. Trimming cost V 3 bases and J 1 base, with 6 bases left between them. CDR1 and CDR2 (germline): SGHDT, YYEEEE. The CDR3 bases are TGTGCCAGCAGCTCTCGGGGCACAGATACGCAGTATTTT. Translating gives CASSSRGTDTQYF.

The rearrangement uses TRBV10-3 and TRBJ1-1; possibly TRBD1 for D (6 bases). V lost 5 bases and J lost 0, with 10 bases in between. The CDR3 totals 14 residues. Germline V gene sequence: CDR1 ENHRY, CDR2 SYGVKD. DNA for the CDR3: TGTGCCATCAGTAAACAGGGTTTGAACACTGAAGCTTTCTTT. Translated, it gives CAISKQGLNTEAFF.

The V call is TRBV7-9, the J call TRBJ1-1; D might be TRBD1 (6 bases). CDR3 size: 14 residues. In germline, CDR1 is SEHNR, CDR2 FQNEAQ (reference sequence). V was clipped by 6 bases and J by 1 base, with 12 bases between them. As DNA, the CDR3 is TGTGCCAGCAGTCAATTACAGGGGAACACTGAAGCTTTCTTT. This sequence encodes CASSQLQGNTEAFF. Based on the CDR3 plus reference TRBV7-9 and TRBJ1-1, the full variable domain is DTGVSQNPRHKITKRGQNVTFRCDPISEHNRLYWYRQTLGQGPEFLTYFQNEAQLEKSRLLSDRFSAERPKGSFSTLEIQRTEQGDSAMYLCASSQLQGNTEAFFGQGTRLTVV.

The chain recombines TRBV6-1 with TRBJ1-2; no clear D. Trimming cost V 0 bases and J 4 bases, with 9 bases left between them. The CDR3 is 14 residues long. The germline CDR1 and CDR2 sequences are MNHNS and SASEGT. This CDR3 is CASSEAEESYGYTF. DNA for the CDR3: TGTGCCAGCAGTGAAGCTGAGGAGTCCTATGGCTACACCTTC.